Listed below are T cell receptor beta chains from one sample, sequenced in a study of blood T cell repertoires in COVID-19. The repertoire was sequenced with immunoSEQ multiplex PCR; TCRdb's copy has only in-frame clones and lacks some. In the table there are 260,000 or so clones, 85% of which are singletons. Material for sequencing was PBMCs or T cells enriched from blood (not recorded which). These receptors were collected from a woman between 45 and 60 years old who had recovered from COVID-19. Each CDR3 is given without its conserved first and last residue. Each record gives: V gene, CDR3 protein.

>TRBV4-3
ASSQGLAVTYNEQF
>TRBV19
ASSRDRGNEQF
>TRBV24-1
ATRGQGGDQPQH
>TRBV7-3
ASSLRTGENSPLH
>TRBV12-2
ASRLGPWDSLNYGYT
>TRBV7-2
ASSPLGGSYEQY
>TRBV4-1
ASSQAGGGYGYT
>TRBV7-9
ASSLGVGGFGNEKLF
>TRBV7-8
ASSARDYGYT
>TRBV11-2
ASSSPLLAGAHEQF
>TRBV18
ASSPTQGGQGNSPLH
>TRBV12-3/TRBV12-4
ASRWDMGSPLH
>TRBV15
ATSRLRDRVYGYT
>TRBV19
ASSNMGQGKTQY
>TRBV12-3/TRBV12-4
ASREQATEAF
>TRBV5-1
ASSQTGTAQTGELF
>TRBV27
ASSYRQNQPQH
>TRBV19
ASSNVQNQPQH
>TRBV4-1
ASSHQNSNQPQH
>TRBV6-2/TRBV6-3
ASSEGGPPEAF
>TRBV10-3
AISESKGQGSEQY
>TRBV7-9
ASSFRRGGQNEQF
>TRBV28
ASSHTGPRGFLTQY
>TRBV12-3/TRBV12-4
ASRTGDQPQH
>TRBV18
ASSSGLTNTEAF
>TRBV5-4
ASSSGQGSYNEQF
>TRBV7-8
ASSLGGGGSTDTQY
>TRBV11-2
ASSLVAGGYGYT
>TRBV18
ASSPNDRGDTGYEQY
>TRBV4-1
ASSPPAGGPFNEQF
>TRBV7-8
ASSPQTGRNTEAF
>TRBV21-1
ASSRATGGDETQY
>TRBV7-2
ASSTEVGNTIY
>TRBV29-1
SVGAFQTTEAF
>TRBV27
ASSSDRASNQPQH
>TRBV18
ASSPQTGTRETQY
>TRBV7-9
ATEAGRTNEKLF
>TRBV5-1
ASSLEGSSYNEQF
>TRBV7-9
ASSLAHSGAPTNEKLF
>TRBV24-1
ATSESGTGNLQGYT
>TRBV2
ASSAGLAGVGEQF
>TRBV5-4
ASSGTGGGETQY
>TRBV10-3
AISDRLVGNTIY
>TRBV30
AWTPAGYGYT
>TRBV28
ASSLYRNSPLH
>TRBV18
ASSPRGGEIGGKLF
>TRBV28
ASSLGQPSIRSYNEQF